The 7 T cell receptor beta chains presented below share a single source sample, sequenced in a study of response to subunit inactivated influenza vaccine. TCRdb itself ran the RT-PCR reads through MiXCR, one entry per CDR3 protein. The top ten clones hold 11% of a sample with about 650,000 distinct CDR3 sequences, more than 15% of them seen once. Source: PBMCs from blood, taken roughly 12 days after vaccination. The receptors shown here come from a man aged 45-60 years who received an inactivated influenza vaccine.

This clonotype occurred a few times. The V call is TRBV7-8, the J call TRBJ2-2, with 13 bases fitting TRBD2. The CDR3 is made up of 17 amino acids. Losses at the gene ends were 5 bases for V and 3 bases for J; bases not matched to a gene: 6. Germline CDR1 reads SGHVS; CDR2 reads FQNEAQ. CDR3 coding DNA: TGTGCCAGCAGCCCAGGGACTAGCGGGACTGACACCGGGGAGCTGTTTTTT. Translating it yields CASSPGTSGTDTGELFF.

CDR3 sequence (DNA): TGCGCCACCAGACGCGAGGACACTGAAGCTTTCTTT. Translating gives CATRREDTEAFF. The chain joins TRBV5-1 to TRBJ1-1; D is undetermined. The V gene's germline CDR1 is SGHRS and CDR2 YFSETQ. This CDR3 region has 12 residues. V was shortened by 9 bases and J by 3 bases, with 12 bases between the two germline ends.

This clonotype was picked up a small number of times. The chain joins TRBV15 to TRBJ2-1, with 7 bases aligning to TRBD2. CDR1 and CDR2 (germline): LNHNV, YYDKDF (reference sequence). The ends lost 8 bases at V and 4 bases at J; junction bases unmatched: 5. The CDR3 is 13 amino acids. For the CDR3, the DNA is TGTGCCACCGGTACTAGCGAATACAATGAGCAGTTCTTC. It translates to CATGTSEYNEQFF.

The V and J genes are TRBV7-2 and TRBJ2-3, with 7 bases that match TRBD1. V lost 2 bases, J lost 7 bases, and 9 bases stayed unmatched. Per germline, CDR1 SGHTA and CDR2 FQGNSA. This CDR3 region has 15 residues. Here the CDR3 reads CASSLLDREYHTQYF. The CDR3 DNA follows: TGTGCCAGCAGCTTACTCGACAGGGAGTACCATACGCAGTATTTT.

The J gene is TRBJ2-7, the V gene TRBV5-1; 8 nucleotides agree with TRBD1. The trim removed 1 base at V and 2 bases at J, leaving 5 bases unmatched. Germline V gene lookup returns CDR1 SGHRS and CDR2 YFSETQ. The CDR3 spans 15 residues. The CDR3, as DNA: TGCGCCAGCAGCTTGTTCGGGACAGGCGCCTACGAGCAGTACTTC. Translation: CASSLFGTGAYEQYF.

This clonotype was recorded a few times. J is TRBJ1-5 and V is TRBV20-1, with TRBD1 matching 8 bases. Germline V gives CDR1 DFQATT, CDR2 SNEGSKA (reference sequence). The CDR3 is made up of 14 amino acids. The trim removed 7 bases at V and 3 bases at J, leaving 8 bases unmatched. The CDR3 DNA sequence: TGCAGTGTCAATGGACAGGGAGTCAATCAGCCCCAGCATTTT. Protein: CSVNGQGVNQPQHF.

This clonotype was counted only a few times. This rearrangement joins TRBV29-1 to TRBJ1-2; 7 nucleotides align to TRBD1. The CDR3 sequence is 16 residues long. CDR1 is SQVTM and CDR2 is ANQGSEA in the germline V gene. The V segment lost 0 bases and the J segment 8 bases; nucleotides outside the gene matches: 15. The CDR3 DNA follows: TGCAGCGTTGAAGACCCCATCGCCCAGGGGGGTAAAGGCTACACCTTC. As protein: CSVEDPIAQGGKGYTF.